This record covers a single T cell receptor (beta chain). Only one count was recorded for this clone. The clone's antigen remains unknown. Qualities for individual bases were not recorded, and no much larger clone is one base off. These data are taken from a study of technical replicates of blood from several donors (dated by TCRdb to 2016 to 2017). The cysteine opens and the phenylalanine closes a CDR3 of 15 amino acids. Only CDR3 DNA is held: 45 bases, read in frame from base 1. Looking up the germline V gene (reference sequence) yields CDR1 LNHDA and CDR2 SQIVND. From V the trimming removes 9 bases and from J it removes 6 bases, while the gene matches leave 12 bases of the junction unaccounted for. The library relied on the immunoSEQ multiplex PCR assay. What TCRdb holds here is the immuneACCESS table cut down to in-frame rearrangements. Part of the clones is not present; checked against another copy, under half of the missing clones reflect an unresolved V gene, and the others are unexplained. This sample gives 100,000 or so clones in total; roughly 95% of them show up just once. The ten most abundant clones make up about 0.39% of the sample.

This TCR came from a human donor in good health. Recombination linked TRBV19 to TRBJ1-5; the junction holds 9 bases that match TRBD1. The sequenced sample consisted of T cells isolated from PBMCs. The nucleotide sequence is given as TGTGCCAGCACTGGACAGGGGCTCCTCGGTCAGCCCCAGCATTTT. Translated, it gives CASTGQGLLGQPQHF.